This is a list of T cell receptor beta chains from one sample in a study of blood T cell repertoires in COVID-19. The repertoire was sequenced with immunoSEQ multiplex PCR; TCRdb's copy has only in-frame clones and lacks some. The sample lists nearly 200,000 clones, about 88% occurring once. The sequencing input was peripheral blood. These receptors all stem from a middle-aged woman who had recovered from COVID-19. CDR3s include the opening cysteine and the closing phenylalanine or tryptophan. D genes are given only for firm matches. Clone size is stated in some rows and not others, as once, few, many or a class when expanded.

D	V	J	length	size	DNA	CDR3
-	TRBV7-9	TRBJ1-1	13	-	TGTGCCAGCAGCTTAGACTCGTCCTCCGAAGCTTTCTTT	CASSLDSSSEAFF
-	TRBV6-5	TRBJ1-5	14	few	TGTGCCAGCAGTTACGCACAGGGACGTCAGCCCCAGCATTTT	CASSYAQGRQPQHF
-	TRBV6-1	TRBJ2-3	17	-	TGTGCCAGCAGTGATAGCGGTGGGGGATGGAACACAGATACGCAGTATTTT	CASSDSGGGWNTDTQYF
-	TRBV2	TRBJ2-2	16	-	TGTGCCAGCAGTGATGTCCCTCCGGGGAACACCGGGGAGCTGTTTTTT	CASSDVPPGNTGELFF
-	TRBV2	TRBJ1-1	14	-	TGTGCCAGCGGCCTCCAGACTGTTAACACTGAAGCTTTCTTT	CASGLQTVNTEAFF
-	TRBV9	TRBJ2-7	15	-	TGTGCCAGCAGCCCAGCGGGCACCTACTCCTACGAGCAGTACTTC	CASSPAGTYSYEQYF
-	TRBV28	TRBJ2-3	14	once	TGTGCCAGCAGCTCGGCCCAGGACACAGATACGCAGTATTTT	CASSSAQDTDTQYF
TRBD1	TRBV5-1	TRBJ2-2	15	-	TGCGCCAGCAGCTACCGGACAGGGGAAACCGGGGAGCTGTTTTTT	CASSYRTGETGELFF
-	TRBV5-4	TRBJ1-1	13	few	TGTGCCAGCACCTTGACGGTAAACACTGAAGCTTTCTTT	CASTLTVNTEAFF
TRBD1	TRBV7-9	TRBJ2-1	15	once	TGTGCCAGCAGCCGCGGACAGGGCGCTTTCAATGAGCAGTTCTTC	CASSRGQGAFNEQFF
TRBD2	TRBV10-1	TRBJ2-5	16	-	TGCGCCAGCAGCGGACTAGCGGGAGTCGGGAGAGAGACCCAGTACTTC	CASSGLAGVGRETQYF
TRBD1	TRBV20-1	TRBJ1-1	12	-	TGCAGTGCTAGTCGACAGGGGAGTGAAGCTTTCTTT	CSASRQGSEAFF
-	TRBV18	TRBJ1-1	13	-	TGTGCCAGCTCACCAGCACAGGACACTGAAGCTTTCTTT	CASSPAQDTEAFF
TRBD1	TRBV24-1	TRBJ1-2	17	once	TGTGCCACCAGACCCCGGGACAGGGATTTGTTAGGCTATGGCTACACCTTC	CATRPRDRDLLGYGYTF
-	TRBV4-1	TRBJ2-1	14	-	TGCGCCAGCAGCCAAGTAACGCGGAGGGAAGAGCAGTTCTTC	CASSQVTRREEQFF
TRBD1	TRBV19	TRBJ2-2	14	-	TGTGCCAGTAGGGGACAGGGGGTCGCCCGGGAGCTGTTTTTT	CASRGQGVARELFF
TRBD1	TRBV9	TRBJ1-2	19	once	TGTGCCAGCAGCGTAGATGGAGGGACAGGGGGCGACCAGAGGGGTGGCTACACCTTC	CASSVDGGTGGDQRGGYTF
-	TRBV9	TRBJ1-5	16	-	TGTGCCAGCAGCGTGGCGGCCGACGCGGGCAATCAGCCCCAGCATTTT	CASSVAADAGNQPQHF
TRBD1	TRBV6-5	TRBJ1-1	16	few	TGTGCCAGCAGTTACTTTCCGGGACAGGGGATGGCTGAAGCTTTCTTT	CASSYFPGQGMAEAFF
TRBD1	TRBV9	TRBJ1-2	15	-	TGTGCCAGCAGCGTAGTGACAGGGGGTTGGTATGGCTACACCTTC	CASSVVTGGWYGYTF
-	TRBV5-1	TRBJ2-6	18	-	TGCGCCAGCAGCTTGGAATTCCAGGGAATCTCTGGGGCCAACGTCCTGACTTTC	CASSLEFQGISGANVLTF
TRBD2	TRBV7-9	TRBJ2-1	15	-	TGTGCCAGCAGCCCACTAGCGGGAGATGTCAATGAGCAGTTCTTC	CASSPLAGDVNEQFF
TRBD2	TRBV28	TRBJ2-3	15	-	TGTGCCAGCAGCCACGGGACTAGCGGAGCAGATACGCAGTATTTT	CASSHGTSGADTQYF
TRBD1	TRBV2	TRBJ1-2	13	-	TGTGCCAGCAGCCCCGACAGGGACCGGCGCTACACCTTC	CASSPDRDRRYTF
-	TRBV18	TRBJ2-7	11	once	TGTGCCAGCTCACGGGGCAACGAGCAGTACTTC	CASSRGNEQYF
TRBD2	TRBV6-6	TRBJ2-5	20	-	TGTGCCAGCAGTCCCAGAGCGGGACTAGCGGGAGGGCCGTGGGAAGAGACCCAGTACTTC	CASSPRAGLAGGPWEETQYF
TRBD2	TRBV4-3	TRBJ2-1	17	-	TGCGCCAGCAGCCAAGATATCGGCGGGAGGGTCTACAATGAGCAGTTCTTC	CASSQDIGGRVYNEQFF
-	TRBV4-3	TRBJ1-1	13	-	TGCGCCAGCAGCCAAGAGAGAGGCACTGAAGCTTTCTTT	CASSQERGTEAFF
-	TRBV15	TRBJ2-1	14	once	TGTGCCACCAGCCGCGGGACCTACTACAATGAGCAGTTCTTC	CATSRGTYYNEQFF
-	TRBV20-1	TRBJ1-2	15	few	TGCAGTGCTAGTAACACAGATCCGAAGAAATATGGCTACACCTTC	CSASNTDPKKYGYTF
TRBD2	TRBV7-9	TRBJ2-3	16	few	TGTGCCAGCAGCTTATTTGCTAGCGGTAGCACAGATACGCAGTATTTT	CASSLFASGSTDTQYF
TRBD2	TRBV2	TRBJ2-1	12	once	TGTGCCAGCACCGAGCGGGACTCGTTTAGGTTCTTC	CASTERDSFRFF
-	TRBV7-2	TRBJ2-1	15	-	TGTGCCAGCCCCCCTAGCGTGACATTCCACAATGAGCAGTTCTTC	CASPPSVTFHNEQFF
-	TRBV4-2	TRBJ2-3	17	-	TGTGCCAGCACGCGAGAGGTGGGTCCATCTAGCACAGATACGCAGTATTTT	CASTREVGPSSTDTQYF
-	TRBV19	TRBJ1-4	14	-	TGTGCCAGTTGTCGGGACACCGCTAATGAAAAACTGTTTTTT	CASCRDTANEKLFF
TRBD1	TRBV6-5	TRBJ2-3	15	-	TGTGCCAGCAGTAAAAGGACAGGGGGCACAGATACGCAGTATTTT	CASSKRTGGTDTQYF
TRBD1	TRBV6-5	TRBJ2-5	14	-	TGTGCCAGCAAGGGTGGGACAGGAAAAGAGACCCAGTACTTC	CASKGGTGKETQYF
-	TRBV7-3	TRBJ2-1	13	-	TGTGCCAGCAGCCGCGGGACAGACAATGAGCAGTTCTTC	CASSRGTDNEQFF
-	TRBV6-6	TRBJ1-2	14	-	TGTGCCAGCAGTTACTCGCACATTAACTATGGCTACACCTTC	CASSYSHINYGYTF
-	TRBV28	TRBJ1-2	14	-	TGTGCCAGCAGTCCTCCCGCTTCGGGGGGTGGCTACACCTTC	CASSPPASGGGYTF
-	TRBV5-1	TRBJ2-3	18	-	TGCGCCAGCAGCTTGCCCAAGCAGGGGGGCTCTAGCACAGATACGCAGTATTTT	CASSLPKQGGSSTDTQYF
TRBD1	TRBV7-2	TRBJ1-1	15	-	TGTGCCAGCAGCACCCGGACAGGGAACGTCGCTGAAGCTTTCTTT	CASSTRTGNVAEAFF